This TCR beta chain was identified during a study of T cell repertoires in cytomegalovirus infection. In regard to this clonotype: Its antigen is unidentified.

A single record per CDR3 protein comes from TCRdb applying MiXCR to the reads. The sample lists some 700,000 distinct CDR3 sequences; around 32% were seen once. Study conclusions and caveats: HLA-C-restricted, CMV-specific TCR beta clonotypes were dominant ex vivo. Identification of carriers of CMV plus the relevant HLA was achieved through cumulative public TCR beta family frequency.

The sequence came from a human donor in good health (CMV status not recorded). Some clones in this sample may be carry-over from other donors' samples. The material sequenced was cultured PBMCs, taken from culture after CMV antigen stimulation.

The CDR3 is CASSLARANYGYTF. In DNA, the CDR3 is TGTGCCAGCAGCTTAGCGAGGGCCAACTATGGCTACACCTTC. The rearrangement links TRBV7-2 to TRBJ1-2; the D is unclear. The CDR3 is made up of 14 amino acids. Germline CDR1 SGHTA, CDR2 FQGNSA. V dropped 0 bases and J dropped 2 bases, with 7 bases sitting between them.